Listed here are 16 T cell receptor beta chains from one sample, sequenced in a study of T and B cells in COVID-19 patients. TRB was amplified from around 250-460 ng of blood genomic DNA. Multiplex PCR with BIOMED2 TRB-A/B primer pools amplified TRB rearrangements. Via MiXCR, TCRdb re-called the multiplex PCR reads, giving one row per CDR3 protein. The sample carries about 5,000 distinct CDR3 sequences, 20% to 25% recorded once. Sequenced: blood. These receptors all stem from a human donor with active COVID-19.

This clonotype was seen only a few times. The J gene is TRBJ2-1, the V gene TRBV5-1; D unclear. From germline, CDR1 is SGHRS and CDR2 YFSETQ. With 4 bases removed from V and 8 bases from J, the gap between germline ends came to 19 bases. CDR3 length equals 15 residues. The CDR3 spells CASSLGSYGADEQFF. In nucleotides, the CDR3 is TGCGCCAGCAGCCTGGGCTCATACGGTGCCGATGAGCAGTTCTTC.

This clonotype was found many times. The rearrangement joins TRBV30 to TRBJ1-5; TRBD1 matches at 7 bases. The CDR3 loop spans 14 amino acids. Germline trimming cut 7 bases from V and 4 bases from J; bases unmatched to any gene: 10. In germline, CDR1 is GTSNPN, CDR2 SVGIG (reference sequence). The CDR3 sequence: CAFHLTGANQPQHF. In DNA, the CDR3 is TGTGCCTTCCATCTTACAGGGGCGAATCAGCCCCAGCATTTT.

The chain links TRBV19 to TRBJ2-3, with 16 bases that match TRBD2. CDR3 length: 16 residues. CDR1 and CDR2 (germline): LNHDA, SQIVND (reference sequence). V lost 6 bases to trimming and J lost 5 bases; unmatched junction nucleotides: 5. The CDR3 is CASRGLAGGLEDTQYF. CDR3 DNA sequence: TGTGCCAGTAGGGGACTAGCGGGAGGGTTGGAAGATACGCAGTATTTT. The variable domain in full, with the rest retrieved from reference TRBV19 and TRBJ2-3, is DGGITQSPKYLFRKEGQNVTLSCEQNLNHDAMYWYRQDPGQGLRLIYYSQIVNDFQKGDIAEGYSVSREKKESFPLTVTSAQKNPTAFYLCASRGLAGGLEDTQYFGPGTRLTVL.

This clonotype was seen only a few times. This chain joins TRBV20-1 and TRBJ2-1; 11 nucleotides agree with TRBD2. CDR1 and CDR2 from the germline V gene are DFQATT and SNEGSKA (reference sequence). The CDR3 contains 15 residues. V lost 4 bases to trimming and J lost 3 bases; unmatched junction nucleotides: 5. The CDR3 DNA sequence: TGCAGTGCTATTAAACTAGCGGGGGACTACAATGAGCAGTTCTTC. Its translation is CSAIKLAGDYNEQFF.

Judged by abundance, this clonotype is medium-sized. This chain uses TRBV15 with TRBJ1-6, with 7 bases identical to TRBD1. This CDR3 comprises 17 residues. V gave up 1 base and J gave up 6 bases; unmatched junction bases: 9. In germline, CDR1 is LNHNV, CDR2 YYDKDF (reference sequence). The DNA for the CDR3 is TGTGCCACCAGCAGAGTCTTGGGACAGAGGGGTAATTCACCCCTCCACTTT. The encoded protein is CATSRVLGQRGNSPLHF.

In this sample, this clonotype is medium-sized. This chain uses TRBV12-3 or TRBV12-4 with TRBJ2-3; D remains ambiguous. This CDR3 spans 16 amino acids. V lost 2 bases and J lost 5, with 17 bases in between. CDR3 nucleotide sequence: TGTGCCAGCAGTTTAAGGCCTCTGGGGTTAGGAGATACGCAGTATTTT. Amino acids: CASSLRPLGLGDTQYF.

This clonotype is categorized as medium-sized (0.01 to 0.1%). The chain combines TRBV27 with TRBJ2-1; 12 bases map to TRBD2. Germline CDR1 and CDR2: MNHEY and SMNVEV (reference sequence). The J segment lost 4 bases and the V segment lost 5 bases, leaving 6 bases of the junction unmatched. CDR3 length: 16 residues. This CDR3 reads CASSPQLAGGYNEQFF. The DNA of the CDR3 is TGTGCCAGCAGTCCCCAACTAGCGGGAGGATACAATGAGCAGTTCTTC.

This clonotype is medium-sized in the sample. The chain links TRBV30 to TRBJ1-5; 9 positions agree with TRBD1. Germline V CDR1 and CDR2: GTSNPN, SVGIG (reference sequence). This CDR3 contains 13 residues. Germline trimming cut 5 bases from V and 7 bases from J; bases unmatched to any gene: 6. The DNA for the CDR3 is TGTGCCTGGGCACAGGGGGCAAGGCAGCCCCAGCATTTT. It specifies CAWAQGARQPQHF. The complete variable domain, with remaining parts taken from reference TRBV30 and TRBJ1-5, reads SQTIHQWPATLVQPVGSPLSLECTVEGTSNPNLYWYRQAAGRGLQLLFYSVGIGQISSEVPQNLSASRPQDRQFILSSKKLLLSDSGFYLCAWAQGARQPQHFGDGTRLSIL.

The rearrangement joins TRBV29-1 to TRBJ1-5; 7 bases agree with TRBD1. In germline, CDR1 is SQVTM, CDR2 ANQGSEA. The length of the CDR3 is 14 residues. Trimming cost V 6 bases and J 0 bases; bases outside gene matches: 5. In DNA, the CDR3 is TGCAGCGTCGTGACAGGGCATAGCAATCAGCCCCAGCATTTT. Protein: CSVVTGHSNQPQHF.

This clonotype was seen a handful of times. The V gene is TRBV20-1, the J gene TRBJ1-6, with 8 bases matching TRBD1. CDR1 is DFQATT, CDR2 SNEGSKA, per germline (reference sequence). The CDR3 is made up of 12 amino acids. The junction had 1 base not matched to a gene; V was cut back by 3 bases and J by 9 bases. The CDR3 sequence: CSASDRGSPLHF. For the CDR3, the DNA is TGCAGTGCTAGTGACAGGGGTTCACCCCTCCACTTT.

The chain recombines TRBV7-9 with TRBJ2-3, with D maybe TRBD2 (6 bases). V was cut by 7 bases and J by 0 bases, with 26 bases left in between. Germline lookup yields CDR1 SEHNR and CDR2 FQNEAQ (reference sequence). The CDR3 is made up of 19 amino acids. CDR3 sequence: CASTPGPGLAPSSTDTQYF. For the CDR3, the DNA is TGTGCCAGCACCCCAGGCCCCGGGCTAGCGCCCAGTAGCACAGATACGCAGTATTTT.

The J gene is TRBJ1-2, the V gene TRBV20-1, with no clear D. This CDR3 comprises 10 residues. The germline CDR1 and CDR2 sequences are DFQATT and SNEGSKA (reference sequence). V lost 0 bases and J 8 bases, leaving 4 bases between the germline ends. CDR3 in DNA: TGCAGTGCTAGAGACGGGGGCTACACCTTC. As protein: CSARDGGYTF.

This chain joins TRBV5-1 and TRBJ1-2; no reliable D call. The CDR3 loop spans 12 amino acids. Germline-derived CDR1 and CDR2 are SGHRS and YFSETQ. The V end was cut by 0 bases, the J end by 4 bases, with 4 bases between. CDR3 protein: CASSLDSYGYTF. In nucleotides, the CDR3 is TGCGCCAGCAGCTTGGACAGCTATGGCTACACCTTC. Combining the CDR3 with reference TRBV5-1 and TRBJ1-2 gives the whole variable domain KAGVTQTPRYLIKTRGQQVTLSCSPISGHRSVSWYQQTPGQGLQFLFEYFSETQRNKGNFPGRFSGRQFSNSRSEMNVSTLELGDSALYLCASSLDSYGYTFGSGTRLTVV.

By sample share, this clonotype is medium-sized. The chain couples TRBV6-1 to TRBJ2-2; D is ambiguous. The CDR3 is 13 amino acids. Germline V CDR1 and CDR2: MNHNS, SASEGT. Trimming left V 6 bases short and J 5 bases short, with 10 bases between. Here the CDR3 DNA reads TGTGCCAGCAGATTTAGAGGAACCGGGGAGCTGTTTTTT. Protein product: CASRFRGTGELFF.

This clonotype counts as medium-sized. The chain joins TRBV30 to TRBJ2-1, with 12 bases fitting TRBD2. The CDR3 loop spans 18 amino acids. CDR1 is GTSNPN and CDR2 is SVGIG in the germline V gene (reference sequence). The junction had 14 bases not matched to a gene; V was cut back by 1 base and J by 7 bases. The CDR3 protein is CAWSAGTSGWHGGNEQFF. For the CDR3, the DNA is TGTGCCTGGAGTGCCGGGACTAGCGGGTGGCATGGGGGGAATGAGCAGTTCTTC.

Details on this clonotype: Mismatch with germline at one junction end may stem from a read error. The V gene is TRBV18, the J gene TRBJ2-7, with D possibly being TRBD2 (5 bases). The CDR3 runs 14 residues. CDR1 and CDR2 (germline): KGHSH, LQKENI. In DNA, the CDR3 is TGTTCCAGCTCACCAGCGGATCGACGAGGGGAGCAGTACTTC. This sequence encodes CSSSPADRRGEQYF.